These 11 T cell receptor beta chains were all obtained from the same sample, sequenced in a study of blood T cell repertoires in COVID-19. Assay: immunoSEQ multiplex PCR; the TCRdb copy retains only in-frame clones and omits some. The repertoire holds 150,000 to 200,000 clones, with 88% as singletons. Sequenced input: peripheral blood. These receptors were taken from a man between 65 and 85 years old with active or convalescent COVID-19.

The rearrangement links TRBV25-1 to TRBJ1-1, with a tentative D call TRBD1 (6 bases). Trimming took 2 bases from V and 4 from J, leaving 14 bases between them. This CDR3 spans 15 amino acids. Germline V CDR1 and CDR2: MGHDK, SYGVNS. The CDR3 protein is CASSEGQGLVTEAFF. The CDR3 nucleotides are TGTGCCAGCAGTGAAGGTCAGGGGCTGGTCACTGAAGCTTTCTTT.

The J gene is TRBJ1-2, the V gene TRBV2; no definite D call. Germline loops: CDR1 SNHLY, CDR2 FYNNEI. Between the trimmed V and J ends, which lost 7 bases and 4 bases, there was a span of 7 bases. The CDR3 runs 11 residues. In DNA form, the CDR3 reads TGTGCCAGCAAGGCGGTCTATGGCTACACCTTC. Translating gives CASKAVYGYTF. Full variable domain (remainder filled in from reference TRBV2 and TRBJ1-2): EPEVTQTPSHQVTQMGQEVILRCVPISNHLYFYWYRQILGQKVEFLVSFYNNEISEKSEIFDDQFSVERPDGSNFTLKIRSTKLEDSAMYFCASKAVYGYTFGSGTRLTVV.

V and J are TRBV29-1 and TRBJ2-7; TRBD1 matches 9 bases. CDR1 is SQVTM, CDR2 ANQGSEA, per germline. The CDR3 loop spans 13 amino acids. The junction had 4 bases not matched to a gene; V was cut back by 5 bases and J by 2 bases. The CDR3 bases are TGCAGCGTTCGGACAGGGGACCCCTACGAGCAGTACTTC. It encodes CSVRTGDPYEQYF.

The chain couples TRBV10-2 to TRBJ1-2; maybe TRBD1 (6 bases). The CDR3 is 14 amino acids. Looked up from germline, CDR1 is WSHSY and CDR2 is SAAADI. V was shortened by 9 bases and J by 4 bases, with 18 bases between the two germline ends. The CDR3 region is CASNPGGQGYGYTF. DNA for the CDR3: TGCGCCAGTAACCCCGGGGGGCAAGGCTATGGCTACACCTTC.

This rearrangement joins TRBV18 to TRBJ2-1; D is ambiguous. Between the trimmed V and J ends, which lost 0 bases and 0 bases, there was a span of 12 bases. The CDR3 spans 17 residues. CDR1 KGHSH and CDR2 LQKENI come from the germline V gene. In nucleotides, the CDR3 is TGTGCCAGCTCACCACCGAGGTCAGTGAACTCCTACAATGAGCAGTTCTTC. Translated, it gives CASSPPRSVNSYNEQFF.

The chain links TRBV11-2 to TRBJ2-3; TRBD1 matches at 9 bases. The germline V gene has CDR1 SGHAT and CDR2 FQNNGV. The junction had 4 bases not matched to a gene; V was cut back by 5 bases and J by 1 base. This CDR3 region has 15 residues. CDR3 loop: CASSNRGPGTDTQYF. The DNA of the CDR3 is TGTGCCAGCAGCAACAGGGGGCCGGGCACAGATACGCAGTATTTT.

The V gene is TRBV2, the J gene TRBJ1-5, with D perhaps matching TRBD1 (6 bases). Per germline, CDR1 SNHLY and CDR2 FYNNEI. The CDR3 runs to 13 residues. V lost 6 bases to trimming and J lost 4 bases, with 10 bases between them. The CDR3 DNA sequence: TGTGCCAGCAGGGGGCAGGGGAATCAGCCCCAGCATTTT. This codes for CASRGQGNQPQHF. Full variable domain (outside the CDR3, taken from reference TRBV2 and TRBJ1-5): EPEVTQTPSHQVTQMGQEVILRCVPISNHLYFYWYRQILGQKVEFLVSFYNNEISEKSEIFDDQFSVERPDGSNFTLKIRSTKLEDSAMYFCASRGQGNQPQHFGDGTRLSIL.

V and J are TRBV6-2 or TRBV6-3 and TRBJ1-2; 7 bases align to TRBD1. The CDR3 contains 13 residues. Germline V gene data show CDR1 as MNHEY and CDR2 as SVGEGT. V shed 5 bases and J 8 bases; nucleotides not matched to a gene: 8. The CDR3 loop reads CASSRLTGSGYTF. In DNA, the CDR3 is TGTGCCAGCAGTCGTCTGACAGGGAGCGGCTACACCTTC.

This clone came up a few times. J is TRBJ2-1 and V is TRBV21-1; the table names TRBD1, a call not compared with the DNA. TRBV21-1 is a known pseudogene. The CDR3 consists of 18 residues. CDR3 sequence reads: CASSDRPGQNSSYNEQFF. Here the CDR3 DNA reads TGTGCCAGCAGCGATCGACCGGGACAAAACAGCTCCTACAATGAGCAGTTCTTC.

This clone turned up a few times. The rearrangement links TRBV4-1 to TRBJ1-3, with D perhaps matching TRBD1 (5 bases). The CDR3 is made up of 16 amino acids. Trimming took off 4 bases at V and 0 bases at J, with 13 bases between the two ends. The germline V gene encodes CDR1 MGHRA and CDR2 YSYEKL. The CDR3 loop reads CASSLDSSSSGNTIYF. As DNA, the CDR3 is TGCGCCAGCAGCCTCGACAGTTCAAGCTCTGGAAACACCATATATTTT.

This clone was seen a handful of times. V gene TRBV10-3 combines with J gene TRBJ2-2; D possibly corresponds to TRBD1 (5 bases). The germline gives CDR1 ENHRY, CDR2 SYGVKD. The CDR3 is made up of 14 amino acids. With 8 bases removed from V and 6 bases from J, the gap between germline ends came to 16 bases. The CDR3 nucleotides read TGTGCCATCGATAAGGGGCTAGGATCCGGGGAGCTGTTTTTT. Protein: CAIDKGLGSGELFF.